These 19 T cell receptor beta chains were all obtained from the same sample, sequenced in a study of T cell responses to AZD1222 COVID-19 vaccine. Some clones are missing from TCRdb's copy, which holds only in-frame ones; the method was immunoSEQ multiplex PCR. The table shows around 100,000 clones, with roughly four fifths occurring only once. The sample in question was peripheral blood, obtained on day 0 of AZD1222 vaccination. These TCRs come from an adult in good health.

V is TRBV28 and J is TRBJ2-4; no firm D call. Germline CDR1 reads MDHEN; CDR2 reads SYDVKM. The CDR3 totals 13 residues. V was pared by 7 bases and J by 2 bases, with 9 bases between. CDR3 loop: CASKGDSKNIQYF. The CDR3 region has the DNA TGTGCCAGCAAAGGCGATTCCAAAAACATTCAGTACTTC.

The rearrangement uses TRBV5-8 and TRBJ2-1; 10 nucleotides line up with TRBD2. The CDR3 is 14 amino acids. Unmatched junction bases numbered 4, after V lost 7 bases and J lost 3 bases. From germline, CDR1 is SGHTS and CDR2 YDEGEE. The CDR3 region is CASGGTSVYNEQFF. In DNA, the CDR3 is TGTGCCAGCGGCGGGACTAGCGTCTACAATGAGCAGTTCTTC.

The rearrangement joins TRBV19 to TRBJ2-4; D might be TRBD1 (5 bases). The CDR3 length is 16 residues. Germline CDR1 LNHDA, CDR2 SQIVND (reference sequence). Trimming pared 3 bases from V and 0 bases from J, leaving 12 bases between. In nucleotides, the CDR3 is TGTGCCAGTAGTATGACAGTTAGGCTAGCCAAAAACATTCAGTACTTC. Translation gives CASSMTVRLAKNIQYF.

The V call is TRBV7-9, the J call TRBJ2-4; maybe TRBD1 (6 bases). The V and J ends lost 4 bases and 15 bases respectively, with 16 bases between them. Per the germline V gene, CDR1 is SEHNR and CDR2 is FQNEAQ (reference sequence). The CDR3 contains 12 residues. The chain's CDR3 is CASSSEQGLTYF. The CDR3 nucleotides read TGTGCCAGCAGCTCCGAACAGGGTCTGACGTACTTC.

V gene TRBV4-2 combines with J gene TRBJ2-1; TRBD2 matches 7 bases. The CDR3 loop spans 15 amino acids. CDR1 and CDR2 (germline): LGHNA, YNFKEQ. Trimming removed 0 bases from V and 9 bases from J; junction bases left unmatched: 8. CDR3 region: CASSQEVTSRFEQFF. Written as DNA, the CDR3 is TGTGCCAGCAGCCAAGAGGTGACTAGCCGGTTTGAGCAGTTCTTC.

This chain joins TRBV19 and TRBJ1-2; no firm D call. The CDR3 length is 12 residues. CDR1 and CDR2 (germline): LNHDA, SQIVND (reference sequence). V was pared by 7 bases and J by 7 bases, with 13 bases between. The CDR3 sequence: CASTDSGLGYTF. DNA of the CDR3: TGTGCCAGTACTGACTCAGGACTTGGCTACACCTTC.

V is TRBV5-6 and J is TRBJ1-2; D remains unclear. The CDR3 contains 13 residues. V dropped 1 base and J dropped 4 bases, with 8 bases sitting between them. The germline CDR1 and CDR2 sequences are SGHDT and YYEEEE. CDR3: CASSLSASYGYTF. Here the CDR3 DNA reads TGTGCCAGCAGCTTGTCAGCTTCCTATGGCTACACCTTC.

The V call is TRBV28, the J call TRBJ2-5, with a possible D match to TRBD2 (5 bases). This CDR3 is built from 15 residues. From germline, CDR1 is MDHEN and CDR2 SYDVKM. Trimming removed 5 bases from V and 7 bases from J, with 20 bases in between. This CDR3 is CASSTPRVLAGTQYF. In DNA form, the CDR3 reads TGTGCCAGCAGTACTCCACGTGTCCTGGCGGGGACCCAGTACTTC.

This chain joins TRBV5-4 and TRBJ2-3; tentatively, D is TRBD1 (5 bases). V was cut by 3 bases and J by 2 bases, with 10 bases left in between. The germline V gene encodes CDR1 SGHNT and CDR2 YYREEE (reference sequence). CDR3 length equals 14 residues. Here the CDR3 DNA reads TGTGCCAGCAGCTCAGGGATTTACACAGATACGCAGTATTTT. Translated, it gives CASSSGIYTDTQYF.

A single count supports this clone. This CDR3 is CASSRNQPQHF. CDR3 sequence (DNA): TGTGCCAGCAGTCGTAATCAGCCCCAGCATTTT. This chain uses TRBV28 with TRBJ1-5; no clear D. The CDR3 extends over 11 amino acids. Germline assignment: CDR1 MDHEN and CDR2 SYDVKM. V gave up 5 bases and J gave up 4 bases, with 3 bases separating them.

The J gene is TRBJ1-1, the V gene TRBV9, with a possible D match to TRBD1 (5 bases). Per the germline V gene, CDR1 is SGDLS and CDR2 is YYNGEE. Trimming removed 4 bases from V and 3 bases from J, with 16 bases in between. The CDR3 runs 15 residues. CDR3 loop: CASSPAGWSDTEAFF. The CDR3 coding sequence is TGTGCCAGCAGCCCCGCAGGGTGGTCAGACACTGAAGCTTTCTTT.

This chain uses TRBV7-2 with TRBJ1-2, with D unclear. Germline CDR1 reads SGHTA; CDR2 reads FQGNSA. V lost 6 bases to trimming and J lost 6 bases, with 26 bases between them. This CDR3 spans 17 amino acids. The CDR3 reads CASRPGGSLILIHGYTF. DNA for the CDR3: TGTGCCAGCAGGCCGGGAGGGTCCTTAATCCTTATCCATGGCTACACCTTC.

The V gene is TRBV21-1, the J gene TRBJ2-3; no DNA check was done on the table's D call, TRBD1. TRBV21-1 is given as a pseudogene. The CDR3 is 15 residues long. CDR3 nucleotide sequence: TGTGCCAGCAGCAAAGGACCCAGGCACACAGATACGCAGTATTTT. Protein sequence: CASSKGPRHTDTQYF.

The CDR3 here is CASSFARGMGNSPLHF. The CDR3, as DNA: TGTGCCAGCTCTTTCGCAAGGGGGATGGGGAATTCACCCCTCCACTTT. The genes are TRBV18 and TRBJ1-6; D possibly corresponds to TRBD1 (6 bases). The CDR3 length is 16 residues. In germline, CDR1 is KGHSH, CDR2 LQKENI. Trimming removed 6 bases at V and 7 bases at J, with 19 bases between.

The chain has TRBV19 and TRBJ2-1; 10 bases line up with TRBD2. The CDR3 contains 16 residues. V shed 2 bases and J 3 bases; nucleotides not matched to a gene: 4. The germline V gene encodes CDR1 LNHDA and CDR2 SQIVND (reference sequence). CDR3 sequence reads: CASSILAGAVYNEQFF. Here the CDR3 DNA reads TGTGCCAGTAGTATACTAGCGGGAGCTGTCTACAATGAGCAGTTCTTC.

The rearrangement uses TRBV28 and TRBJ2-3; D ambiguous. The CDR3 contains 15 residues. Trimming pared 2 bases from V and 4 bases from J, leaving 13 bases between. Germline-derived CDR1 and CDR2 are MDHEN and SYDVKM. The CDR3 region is CASSLVLLGSDTQYF. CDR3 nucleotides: TGTGCCAGCAGTTTAGTACTGCTGGGGTCAGATACGCAGTATTTT. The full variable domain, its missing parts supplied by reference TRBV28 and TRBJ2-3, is DVKVTQSSRYLVKRTGEKVFLECVQDMDHENMFWYRQDPGLGLRLIYFSYDVKMKEKGDIPEGYSVSREKKERFSLILESASTNQTSMYLCASSLVLLGSDTQYFGPGTRLTVL.

The CDR3 region has the DNA TGTGCCAGCAGTTACTCGATAGATACTAAGGAAGGGTCGGATCAGCCCCAGCATTTT. It codes for CASSYSIDTKEGSDQPQHF. This rearrangement joins TRBV6-2 or TRBV6-3 to TRBJ1-5; no definite D call. V shed 0 bases and J shed 5 bases, with 23 bases lying between them. The germline gives CDR1 MNHEY, CDR2 SVGEGT. CDR3 size: 19 residues.

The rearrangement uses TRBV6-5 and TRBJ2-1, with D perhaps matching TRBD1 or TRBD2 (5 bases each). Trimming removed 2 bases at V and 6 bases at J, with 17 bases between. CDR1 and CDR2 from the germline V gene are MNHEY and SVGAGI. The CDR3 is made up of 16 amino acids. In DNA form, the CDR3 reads TGTGCCAGCAGTTACCTTGGGGGATCCCGTGTCAATGAGCAGTTCTTC. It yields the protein CASSYLGGSRVNEQFF.

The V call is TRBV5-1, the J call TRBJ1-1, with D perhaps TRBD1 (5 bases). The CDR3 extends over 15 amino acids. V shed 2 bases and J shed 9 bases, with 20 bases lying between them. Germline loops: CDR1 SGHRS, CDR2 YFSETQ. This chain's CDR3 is CASSLYRDASLQAFF. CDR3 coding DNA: TGCGCCAGCAGCTTATATCGGGACGCATCCCTGCAAGCTTTCTTT. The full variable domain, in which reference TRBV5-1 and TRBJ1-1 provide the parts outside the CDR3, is KAGVTQTPRYLIKTRGQQVTLSCSPISGHRSVSWYQQTPGQGLQFLFEYFSETQRNKGNFPGRFSGRQFSNSRSEMNVSTLELGDSALYLCASSLYRDASLQAFFGQGTRLTVV.